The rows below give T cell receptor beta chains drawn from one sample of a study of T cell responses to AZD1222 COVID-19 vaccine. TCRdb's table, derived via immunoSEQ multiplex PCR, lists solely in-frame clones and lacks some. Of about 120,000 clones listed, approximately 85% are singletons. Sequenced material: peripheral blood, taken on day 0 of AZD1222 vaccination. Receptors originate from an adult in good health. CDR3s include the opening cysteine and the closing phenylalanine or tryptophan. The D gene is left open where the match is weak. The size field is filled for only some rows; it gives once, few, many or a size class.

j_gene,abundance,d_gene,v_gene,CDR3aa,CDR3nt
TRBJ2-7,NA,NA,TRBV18,CASSEGGTRDYEQYF,TGTGCCAGCTCCGAAGGTGGGACTCGAGACTACGAGCAGTACTTC
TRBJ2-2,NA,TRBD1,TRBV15,CATGTGVNTNTGELFF,TGTGCCACCGGGACAGGGGTCAATACGAACACCGGGGAGCTGTTTTTT
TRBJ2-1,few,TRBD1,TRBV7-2,CASSSSPGQDNEQFF,TGTGCCAGCAGCTCATCGCCGGGACAGGACAATGAGCAGTTCTTC
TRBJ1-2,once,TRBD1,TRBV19,CASSIDLGGQEDYGYTF,TGTGCCAGTAGTATAGATCTTGGGGGACAGGAGGACTATGGCTACACCTTC
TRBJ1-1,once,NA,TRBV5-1,CASSPGYPMNTEAFF,TGCGCCAGCAGCCCCGGATACCCCATGAACACTGAAGCTTTCTTT
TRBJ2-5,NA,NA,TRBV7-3,CASSLGGSRERGETQYF,TGTGCCAGCAGCTTAGGGGGCTCGCGGGAGAGGGGAGAGACCCAGTACTTC
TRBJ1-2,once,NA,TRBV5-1,CASSLDRDYGYTF,TGCGCCAGCAGCTTGGACAGAGACTATGGCTACACCTTC
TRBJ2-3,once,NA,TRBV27,CASSLIDTDTQYF,TGTGCCAGCAGTTTAATTGACACAGATACGCAGTATTTT
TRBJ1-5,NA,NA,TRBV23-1,CASRPGRTKNQPQHF,TGCGCCAGCAGACCCGGACGGACCAAGAATCAGCCCCAGCATTTT
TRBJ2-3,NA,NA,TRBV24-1,CATSGEGGSTDTQYF,TGTGCCACCAGTGGCGAGGGGGGTAGCACAGATACGCAGTATTTT
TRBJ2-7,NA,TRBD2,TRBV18,CASSPSGGHDEQYF,TGTGCCAGCAGTCCTAGCGGGGGGCACGACGAGCAGTACTTC
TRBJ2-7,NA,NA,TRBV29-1,CSVGVLGRMTYEQYF,TGCAGCGTTGGTGTCCTGGGGCGGATGACCTACGAGCAGTACTTC
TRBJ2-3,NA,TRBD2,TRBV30,CAWSSGGPSDTQYF,TGTGCCTGGAGTAGCGGGGGGCCCTCAGATACGCAGTATTTT
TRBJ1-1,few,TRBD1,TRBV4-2,CASSQEGTGGTEAFF,TGTGCCAGCAGCCAAGAGGGGACAGGGGGCACTGAAGCTTTCTTT
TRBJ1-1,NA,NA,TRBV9,CASPEGSTEAFF,TGTGCCAGCCCCGAAGGGAGCACTGAAGCTTTCTTT
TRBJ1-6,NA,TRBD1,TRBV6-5,CASSPGQDNSPLHF,TGTGCCAGCAGCCCGGGACAGGATAATTCACCCCTCCACTTT
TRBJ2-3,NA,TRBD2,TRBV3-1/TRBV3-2,CASSQGAAGGPTDTQYF,TGTGCCAGCAGCCAAGGGGCAGCGGGGGGGCCAACAGATACGCAGTATTTT
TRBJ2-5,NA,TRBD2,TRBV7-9,CASNPSGGPQETQYF,TGTGCCAGCAACCCTAGCGGGGGCCCCCAAGAGACCCAGTACTTC
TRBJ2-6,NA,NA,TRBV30,CAWKPGVGANVLTF,TGTGCCTGGAAGCCAGGGGTGGGGGCCAACGTCCTGACTTTC
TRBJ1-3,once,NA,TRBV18,CASSPRGNTIYF,TGTGCCAGCTCACCTAGAGGAAACACCATATATTTT
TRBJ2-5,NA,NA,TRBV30,CAWSGTGLQETQYF,TGTGCCTGGAGTGGAACAGGTCTTCAAGAGACCCAGTACTTC
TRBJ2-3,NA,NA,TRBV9,CATSRFEGSTDTQYF,TGTGCCACATCCCGATTCGAGGGAAGCACAGATACGCAGTATTTT
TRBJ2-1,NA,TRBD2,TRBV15,CATSRDRLAGGSSYNEQFF,TGTGCCACCAGCAGAGATCGACTAGCGGGGGGGAGCTCCTACAATGAGCAGTTCTTC
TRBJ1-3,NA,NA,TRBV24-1,CATSDSTGISGNTIYF,TGTGCCACCAGTGATTCGACAGGAATCTCTGGAAACACCATATATTTT
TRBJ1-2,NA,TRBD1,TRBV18,CASSLDRANRLYGYTF,TGTGCCAGCTCACTTGACAGGGCTAATCGCCTCTATGGCTACACCTTC
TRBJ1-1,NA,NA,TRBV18,CASSYQGGPAEAFF,TGTGCCAGCTCCTACCAGGGAGGTCCGGCTGAAGCTTTCTTT
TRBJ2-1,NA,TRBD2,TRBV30,CAWERGGPYNEQFF,TGTGCCTGGGAGCGGGGGGGGCCCTACAATGAGCAGTTCTTC
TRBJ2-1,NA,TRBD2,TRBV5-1,CASSLTTGGPHEQFF,TGCGCCAGCAGCTTGACGACGGGGGGGCCACACGAGCAGTTCTTC
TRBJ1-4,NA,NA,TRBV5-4,CASSFPGEKLFF,TGTGCCAGCAGCTTTCCCGGGGAAAAACTGTTTTTT
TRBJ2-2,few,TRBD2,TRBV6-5,CASSYGGRGGELFF,TGTGCCAGCAGTTACGGCGGGAGAGGCGGGGAGCTGTTTTTT
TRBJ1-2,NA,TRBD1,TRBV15,CATSTRQGPNNYGYTF,TGTGCCACCAGTACTCGACAGGGCCCAAATAACTATGGCTACACCTTC
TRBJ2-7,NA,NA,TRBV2,CASSKGKKYEQYF,TGTGCCAGCAGCAAGGGGAAGAAGTACGAGCAGTACTTC
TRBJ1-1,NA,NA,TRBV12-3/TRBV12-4,CASSKTGNTEAFF,TGTGCCAGCAGTAAGACAGGGAACACTGAAGCTTTCTTT
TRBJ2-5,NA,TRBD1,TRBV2,CASRADRGAQETQYF,TGTGCCAGCAGGGCGGACAGGGGGGCACAAGAGACCCAGTACTTC
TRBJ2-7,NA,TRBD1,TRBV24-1,CATSDWTGRYEQYF,TGTGCCACCAGTGACTGGACAGGTCGCTACGAGCAGTACTTC
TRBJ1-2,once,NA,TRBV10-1,CASRQGGCSGYTF,TGCGCCAGCAGGCAGGGTGGTTGTTCTGGCTACACCTTC
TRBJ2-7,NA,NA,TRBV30,CAWSPSSEQYF,TGTGCCTGGAGCCCGTCGAGCGAGCAGTACTTC
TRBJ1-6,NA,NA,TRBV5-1,CASSLATANSPLHF,TGCGCCAGCAGCTTGGCTACAGCTAATTCACCCCTCCACTTT
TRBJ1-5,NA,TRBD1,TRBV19,CASKGQGYGNQPQHF,TGTGCCAGTAAGGGACAGGGTTACGGCAATCAGCCCCAGCATTTT
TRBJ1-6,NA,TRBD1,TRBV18,CASSPDRQGPSPLHF,TGTGCCAGCTCACCGGACCGACAGGGTCCGTCACCCCTCCACTTT
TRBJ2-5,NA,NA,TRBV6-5,CASSYLMGEGQETQYF,TGTGCCAGCAGTTACCTCATGGGCGAAGGGCAAGAGACCCAGTACTTC
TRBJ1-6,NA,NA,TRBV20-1,CSASLGQDSPLHF,TGCAGTGCTAGTCTAGGGCAGGATTCACCCCTCCACTTT
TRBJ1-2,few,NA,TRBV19,CASLDGGAGDGYTF,TGTGCCAGCCTTGATGGGGGGGCGGGCGATGGCTACACCTTC
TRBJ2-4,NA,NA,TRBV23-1,CASSPLVPRWAKNIQYF,TGCGCCAGCAGTCCCCTCGTCCCTAGGTGGGCCAAAAACATTCAGTACTTC
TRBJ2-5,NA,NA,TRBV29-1,CSVEGGGKTGPQETQYF,TGCAGCGTTGAAGGTGGAGGGAAGACAGGGCCCCAAGAGACCCAGTACTTC
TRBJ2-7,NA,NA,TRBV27,CASRIPYEQYF,TGTGCCAGCCGCATTCCCTACGAGCAGTACTTC
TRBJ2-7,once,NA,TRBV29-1,CSVAGAVSSYEQYF,TGCAGCGTTGCTGGAGCGGTTAGCTCCTACGAGCAGTACTTC
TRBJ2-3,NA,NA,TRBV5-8,CASSSDRPSDTQYF,TGTGCCAGCAGCTCTGACAGGCCGTCAGATACGCAGTATTTT
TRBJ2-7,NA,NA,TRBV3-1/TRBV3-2,CASSQRGRGTYEQYF,TGTGCCAGCAGCCAAAGGGGGAGAGGGACCTACGAGCAGTACTTC
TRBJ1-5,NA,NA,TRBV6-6,CASSQGGPNQPQHF,TGTGCCAGCAGCCAAGGGGGTCCCAATCAGCCCCAGCATTTT